This TCR beta chain was observed in a study of blood T cell repertoires in COVID-19. Overall study context: Material from acute and convalescent COVID-19 was sourced from the United States, Italy and Spain. T cells, B-cell-depleted T cells, or PBMCs provided the cDNA or gDNA that served as material.

Under the authors' procedure: For nucleated cells, counts were estimated from reference gene primer amplification. Using immunoSEQ multiplex PCR, the repertoire was profiled, and TCRdb retains in-frame clones only, with some absent. V and J calls plus clone size are reproduced from that table; the DNA served to infer D and trimming. The sample yields approximately 28,000 clones, roughly nine tenths seen once. CDR1 is MGHRA and CDR2 is YSYEKL in the germline V gene. The CDR3 is made up of 16 amino acids. V lost 1 base and J lost 5; bases outside the gene matches: 4. The sample was peripheral blood. The source is a man aged 60 to 75 with active COVID-19. The chain uses TRBV4-1 and TRBJ2-1; TRBD2 matches 11 bases. For the CDR3, the DNA is TGCGCCAGCAGCCAAGGACTAGCGGGGAATAACAATGAGCAGTTCTTC. Translating it yields CASSQGLAGNNNEQFF.